This T cell receptor beta chain was sequenced in a study of T cells after yellow fever vaccination. About the research overall: Low-cell-number fractions were prepared with SMART-Seq v4 Ultra Low Input. Study outcomes and limitations: Reappearance after the booster was observed for most primary-vaccination clones (96% CD4, about 91% CD8).

In its sample, this clonotype was seen a few times. Its antigen is unknown. It was through 5'RACE template switching that TCR cDNA was made, with a universal primer site and UMIs added. TCRdb re-derived calls from the 5' RACE reads in MiXCR, one entry per CDR3 protein. Among around 600,000 distinct CDR3 sequences listed, roughly 12% were seen once. V shed 2 bases, J shed 5 bases, and the junction held 7 bases outside the gene matches. Per germline, CDR1 SGHRS and CDR2 YFSETQ. The CDR3 spans 15 residues. The chain employs TRBV5-1 and TRBJ2-7, with TRBD2 matching over 10 bases. The source material was PBMCs, sampled on the day of the yellow fever booster vaccination. The sequence came from a man aged 25-45 years who received the YFV17D yellow fever vaccine. The CDR3, as DNA: TGCGCCAGCAGCTTCCAAGCGGGAGGGCCAAACGAGCAGTACTTC. Its translation is CASSFQAGGPNEQYF.